This TCR beta chain was sequenced in a study of shared clonotypes between healthy human individuals (dated by TCRdb to about 2020). With regard to the full study: The cohort comprised a couple of women and a few men aged 18 to 49 years. Each donor's leukapheresis produced roughly between about 0.8 and 8.9 billion PBMCs. To estimate repertoire size and how much clonotypes are shared between individuals, the study performed deep sequencing of blood TCR repertoires from a few healthy adults. For each donor, three plates each were used for CD4 naive and CD4 memory, two plates were used for CD8 naive, and one plate was used for CD8 memory. Different laboratories and diverse techniques were used to prepare libraries and sequence TCR repertoires, to increase sequencing depth and limit assay-specific biases.

Counted from cysteine to phenylalanine, this CDR3 has 15 amino acids. The read is trimmed to its CDR3 DNA, 45 bases read in frame from base 1. Sequences SQVTM (CDR1) and ANQGSEA (CDR2) are obtained from the germline V gene. V is pruned by 3 bases and J by 3 bases, leaving 8 bases of the junction without a gene match. CD8 naive samples were CD45RO-negative cells positively selected for CCR7, giving a CD45RA+CCR7+ population that excluded TemRA cells. The donors were healthy, HIV-negative adults with no recently reported acute infections or vaccinations. All donors were Caucasian adults living in Nashville, Tennessee, USA. Blood was collected by leukapheresis, and PBMCs were isolated by Ficoll-Histopaque density gradient centrifugation and then cryopreserved in liquid nitrogen vapor phase. Purity and quantity of every magnetically sorted T cell population were checked by analytical flow cytometry. Genomic DNA was isolated from each sorted fraction and quantified by UV absorbance on a Nanodrop 2000c.

Overall results and qualifications from the work: Because the study included only a small number of donors, the genetic and exposure-history diversity represented was limited. Compared with non-shared clonotypes, the clonotypes found in all four sorted-subset donors had higher generation probabilities. When a few donors were compared, the shared fraction of clonotypes was around 4.6% for naive CD4, roughly 3.3% for naive CD8, roughly 2.5% for memory CD4, and 0.4% for memory CD8. Pairwise subsampling led to the expectation that sequencing depth would affect the degree of clonotype sharing among donors. Sampling was restricted to blood, and TCR repertoires in tissues likely differ from the TCR repertoires found in blood. Incomplete sequencing was indicated by rarefaction of sorted-subset datasets, despite the large sequencing depth. Estimated clonotype richness was generally larger for naive than for memory subsets.

As concerns this clone: No cognate antigen has been identified for it. The input lacks base qualities; no much larger clone sits a single base away.

Using the deep immunoSEQ assay, TCR CDR3 regions were amplified from genomic DNA by multiplex PCR. Extracted genomic DNA from each cell subset was distributed evenly across all wells of several immunoSEQ 96-well plates, and each plate was treated as a replicate. For sorted subsets, around 0.2 ug of genomic DNA, equivalent to some 33,000 T cell genomes, went into each replicate PCR. Purified libraries were measured with a Qubit 3.0 fluorometer, size-checked on a Bioanalyzer 2100, and measured again with the KAPA Library Quantification kit. Every immunoSEQ 96-well plate was sequenced on a separate single-read 150-cycle Illumina NextSeq 550 flow cell. Processing in the source paper ran as follows. Because the immunoSEQ output included only junctional sequences and no quality scores, the filtering could not be the same as the filtering used for full-length reads. To assign V/J genes and CDR3, sequences were annotated using PyIR, a Python wrapper for IgBLAST v1.9, with IMGT germline references. Any read was removed if the V/J assignment was weak (E-value above 1e-6), the CDR3 was missing, or the read contained stop codons, out-of-frame junctions, or ambiguous translated residues. A V3J clonotype was defined by an identical inferred V gene, J gene, and CDR3 amino acid sequence. Percentage overlap between repertoires was computed as shared unique clonotypes divided by the size of the smaller repertoire. Richness of each repertoire was evaluated using RTK rarefaction, the Chao1 estimator, and Recon v2.1 estimates of unobserved clonotypes. For all TCRbeta clonotypes obtained by the gDNA method from four donors, generation probabilities were computed with OLGA. The table was pulled from immuneACCESS by TCRdb, which kept in-frame rearrangements only. Such tables lose some clones; where checked, under half of the loss comes from unresolved V genes, and the rest has no known cause. The D gene and trimming were derived from the DNA, and the V and J assignments and clone size from that table. This sample has under 1 million clones in its table, and about 91% of those were observed once. The ten largest clones capture around 24% of the sample.

Recombination joined TRBV29-1 with TRBJ1-2, with 9 middle bases fitting TRBD1. Sample: naive CD8+ T cells sorted from blood. The cell subset or site tag for this specimen amounts to: CD45RA+CCR7+. This clonotype was sampled from a man between 25 and 39 years old in good health. The sequenced DNA: TGCAGCGTTGAGGTTTTGGGACAGGGTGACTATGGCTACACCTTC. This is translated as CSVEVLGQGDYGYTF. Joined to the reference TRBV29-1 and TRBJ1-2 proteins, this CDR3 gives the full variable domain: SAVISQKPSRDICQRGTSLTIQCQVDSQVTMMFWYRQQPGQSLTLIATANQGSEATYESGFVIDKFPISRPNLTFSTLTVSNMSPEDSSIYLCSVEVLGQGDYGYTFGSGTRLTVV.